A single sample is the source of the 22 T cell receptor beta chains below, sequenced in a study of blood T cell repertoires in COVID-19. Clones were read by immunoSEQ multiplex PCR, and TCRdb kept only the in-frame ones, dropping some. The table lists some 150,000 clones, around 85% of them singletons. What was sequenced was peripheral blood. These receptors were taken from a man in his 70s with acute or convalescent COVID-19.

V and J are TRBV5-4 and TRBJ2-1; 14 bases are a match to TRBD2. CDR3 length: 17 amino acids. Germline assignment: CDR1 SGHNT and CDR2 YYREEE (reference sequence). V shed 3 bases, J shed 4 bases, and the junction held 6 bases outside the gene matches. The CDR3: CASSSGLAGAGYNEQFF. The CDR3 region has the DNA TGTGCCAGCAGCTCGGGACTAGCGGGAGCGGGGTACAATGAGCAGTTCTTC.

The gene calls are TRBV7-9 and TRBJ2-3; TRBD2 matches 8 bases. Germline-derived CDR1 and CDR2 are SEHNR and FQNEAQ (reference sequence). The CDR3 has 17 amino acids. With 5 bases clipped from V and 4 bases from J, the junction kept 14 bases outside the gene matches. This CDR3 reads CASSRGATSELADTQYF. The CDR3 DNA reads as TGTGCCAGCAGCCGGGGGGCGACTAGCGAGTTGGCAGATACGCAGTATTTT.

This clone was observed a single time. The rearrangement links TRBV10-3 to TRBJ1-1; D may be TRBD1 (5 bases). With 0 bases removed from V and 0 bases from J, the gap between germline ends came to 5 bases. This CDR3 is 14 amino acids long. From germline, CDR1 is ENHRY and CDR2 SYGVKD. The CDR3 loop is CAISESRVNTEAFF. In DNA form, the CDR3 reads TGTGCCATCAGTGAGTCCAGGGTGAACACTGAAGCTTTCTTT.

The chain has TRBV6-6 and TRBJ2-1, with TRBD1 matching over 8 bases. The CDR3 is 13 amino acids. CDR1 and CDR2 (germline): MNHNY, SVGAGI (reference sequence). J was trimmed by 8 bases and V by 6 bases; bases with no gene match: 6. CDR3 sequence: CASSRGQGHEQFF. In nucleotides, the CDR3 is TGTGCCAGCAGCCGAGGACAGGGTCATGAGCAGTTCTTC.

The V gene is TRBV4-1, the J gene TRBJ2-2; TRBD2 is a possible D gene (6 bases). The CDR3 has 16 amino acids. Germline V gene sequence: CDR1 MGHRA, CDR2 YSYEKL. Trimming left V 0 bases short and J 5 bases short, with 13 bases between. CDR3 DNA: TGCGCCAGCAGCCAAGATGCGGGAAGTAGGACCGGGGAGCTGTTTTTT. Translating gives CASSQDAGSRTGELFF.

This clone was counted at least ten times. The J gene is TRBJ2-7, the V gene TRBV5-6; no definite D call. Between the trimmed V and J ends, which lost 1 base and 2 bases, there was a span of 10 bases. From germline, CDR1 is SGHDT and CDR2 YYEEEE. The CDR3 totals 14 residues. The CDR3 coding sequence is TGTGCCAGCAGCTTGTTGCGTGGTGCCTACGAGCAGTACTTC. It codes for CASSLLRGAYEQYF.

The chain is built from TRBV4-1 and TRBJ2-1, with 9 bases identical to TRBD1. Per germline, CDR1 MGHRA and CDR2 YSYEKL. The length of the CDR3 is 19 residues. V lost 0 bases to trimming and J lost 6 bases; unmatched junction nucleotides: 15. For the CDR3, the DNA is TGCGCCAGCAGCCAAGATTGGGACAGGGTGACGGCCCCTAGCAATGAGCAGTTCTTC. Its translation: CASSQDWDRVTAPSNEQFF.

This clone was recorded only once. This rearrangement joins TRBV28 to TRBJ1-2, with D unresolved. V lost 10 bases, J lost 8 bases, and 17 bases lay in between. This CDR3 spans 12 amino acids. CDR1 is MDHEN and CDR2 is SYDVKM in the germline V gene. The CDR3 coding sequence is TGTGCCACCCTCACAGTCTCCGAGGGCTACACCTTC. Translation: CATLTVSEGYTF.

J is TRBJ2-7 and V is TRBV4-2; a possible D gene is TRBD1 (6 bases). This CDR3 is 16 amino acids long. The V gene's germline CDR1 is LGHNA and CDR2 YNFKEQ. Trimming removed 1 base at V and 1 base at J, with 14 bases between. In DNA, the CDR3 is TGTGCCAGCAGCCAAGCCGCAGGGGATCTTTCCTACGAGCAGTACTTC. Amino acids: CASSQAAGDLSYEQYF.

This chain joins TRBV7-6 and TRBJ2-3; the match to TRBD2 covers 11 bases. The CDR3 spans 16 residues. J gave up 8 bases and V 5 bases, and 12 bases lay outside the gene matches. Germline CDR1 and CDR2: SGHVS and FNYEAQ. In DNA, the CDR3 is TGTGCCAGCAGCACAGGGGCTCTAGCGGGAGGTAGTACGCAGTATTTT. Translation gives CASSTGALAGGSTQYF.

The chain has TRBV19 and TRBJ1-5; TRBD1 agrees at 8 bases. The CDR3 is 16 residues long. Germline V gives CDR1 LNHDA, CDR2 SQIVND (reference sequence). V shed 1 base and J 5 bases; nucleotides not matched to a gene: 7. The CDR3 DNA reads TGTGCCAGTAGTATAGGTTCCGGGACAGGCGATCAGCCCCAGCATTTT. Protein sequence: CASSIGSGTGDQPQHF.

The gene calls are TRBV3-1 (or the pseudogene TRBV3-2) and TRBJ2-1; 9 positions agree with TRBD2. The CDR3 length is 14 residues. The V segment lost 3 bases and the J segment 5 bases; nucleotides outside the gene matches: 2. CDR1 and CDR2 from the germline V gene are LGHDT and YNNKEL (reference sequence). Written as DNA, the CDR3 is TGTGCCAGCAGCCAGTCTAGCGGGAACAATGAGCAGTTCTTC. It specifies CASSQSSGNNEQFF.

V gene TRBV7-6 combines with J gene TRBJ2-5; the D gene is possibly TRBD1 (6 bases). The length of the CDR3 is 15 residues. The germline V gene encodes CDR1 SGHVS and CDR2 FNYEAQ. Trimming cost V 1 base and J 2 bases, with 11 bases left between them. The CDR3 bases are TGTGCCAGCAGCTTAGTCCCCGGGACACAAGAGACCCAGTACTTC. Amino acids: CASSLVPGTQETQYF.

V usage is TRBV19 and J usage is TRBJ1-1; a weak D match, TRBD1 (6 bases). There are 16 residues in the CDR3. Deletions cut 4 bases from V and 0 bases from J, with 15 bases between. Germline CDR1 reads LNHDA; CDR2 reads SQIVND (reference sequence). The CDR3: CASSTTPRGLNTEAFF. The CDR3 DNA sequence: TGTGCCAGTAGTACGACTCCCAGGGGATTGAACACTGAAGCTTTCTTT.

This chain joins TRBV28 and TRBJ2-7; 9 bases agree with TRBD1. This CDR3 comprises 13 residues. J gave up 6 bases and V 5 bases, and 5 bases lay outside the gene matches. Germline V gene lookup returns CDR1 MDHEN and CDR2 SYDVKM. DNA of the CDR3: TGTGCCAGCAGTCGACAGGGGGTGGGCGAGCAGTACTTC. Translated, it gives CASSRQGVGEQYF.

The chain couples TRBV4-1 to TRBJ2-1; 12 nucleotides agree with TRBD2. CDR3 size: 15 residues. Germline V gene sequence: CDR1 MGHRA, CDR2 YSYEKL. Losses at the gene ends were 1 base for V and 6 bases for J; bases not matched to a gene: 1. The DNA for the CDR3 is TGCGCCAGCAGCCAAGGACTAGCGGGAGTCAATGAGCAGTTCTTC. Translating gives CASSQGLAGVNEQFF.

The V and J genes are TRBV6-5 and TRBJ2-3; D is perhaps TRBD2 (5 bases). V was pared by 4 bases and J by 0 bases, with 14 bases between. The germline V gene has CDR1 MNHEY and CDR2 SVGAGI. This CDR3 region has 16 residues. DNA of the CDR3: TGTGCCAGCAGTTTTCGTGGCGGGCCTAGCACAGATACGCAGTATTTT. This sequence encodes CASSFRGGPSTDTQYF.

About this clone: Other DNA sequences from this sample encode an identical CDR3 as well. The chain recombines TRBV19 with TRBJ1-5, with 11 nucleotides matching TRBD1. Per germline, CDR1 LNHDA and CDR2 SQIVND (reference sequence). The CDR3 has 14 residues. Germline trimming cut 6 bases from V and 4 bases from J; bases unmatched to any gene: 2. The CDR3 sequence is CASRRDRGNQPQHF. CDR3 in DNA: TGTGCCAGTAGGCGGGACAGGGGGAATCAGCCCCAGCATTTT.

The chain has TRBV6-2 or TRBV6-3 and TRBJ1-1; TRBD1 aligns across 9 bases. The CDR3 sequence is 12 residues long. In germline, CDR1 is MNHEY, CDR2 SVGEGT. Trimming at V came to 4 bases and at J to 8 bases, leaving 2 bases not matched to a gene. Written as DNA, the CDR3 is TGTGCCAGCAGTTTTACAGGGGGCGAAGCTTTCTTT. Encoded protein: CASSFTGGEAFF.

V gene TRBV14 combines with J gene TRBJ2-7; TRBD1 aligns across 8 bases. V lost 4 bases and J lost 2; bases outside the gene matches: 7. The CDR3 is made up of 15 amino acids. Looked up from germline, CDR1 is SGHDN and CDR2 is FVKESK. The CDR3 here is CASSRGDRRTYEQYF. The DNA of the CDR3 is TGTGCCAGCAGCCGCGGGGACAGGAGGACCTACGAGCAGTACTTC.

This chain connects TRBV29-1 to TRBJ2-4; 10 bases map to TRBD2. The CDR3 consists of 13 residues. Germline trimming cut 4 bases from V and 7 bases from J; bases unmatched to any gene: 4. Germline loops: CDR1 SQVTM, CDR2 ANQGSEA. The CDR3 nucleotides read TGCAGCGTTGTAGCGGGAGGAAGGAACATTCAGTACTTC. Its translation: CSVVAGGRNIQYF.

The gene calls are TRBV7-6 and TRBJ2-7; D is ambiguous. The CDR3 spans 14 residues. Germline CDR1 SGHVS, CDR2 FNYEAQ. V was trimmed by 6 bases and J by 2 bases, leaving 14 bases between them. CDR3 coding DNA: TGTGCCAGCAGTTCTTTTGACACCGCCTACGAGCAGTACTTC. It specifies CASSSFDTAYEQYF.